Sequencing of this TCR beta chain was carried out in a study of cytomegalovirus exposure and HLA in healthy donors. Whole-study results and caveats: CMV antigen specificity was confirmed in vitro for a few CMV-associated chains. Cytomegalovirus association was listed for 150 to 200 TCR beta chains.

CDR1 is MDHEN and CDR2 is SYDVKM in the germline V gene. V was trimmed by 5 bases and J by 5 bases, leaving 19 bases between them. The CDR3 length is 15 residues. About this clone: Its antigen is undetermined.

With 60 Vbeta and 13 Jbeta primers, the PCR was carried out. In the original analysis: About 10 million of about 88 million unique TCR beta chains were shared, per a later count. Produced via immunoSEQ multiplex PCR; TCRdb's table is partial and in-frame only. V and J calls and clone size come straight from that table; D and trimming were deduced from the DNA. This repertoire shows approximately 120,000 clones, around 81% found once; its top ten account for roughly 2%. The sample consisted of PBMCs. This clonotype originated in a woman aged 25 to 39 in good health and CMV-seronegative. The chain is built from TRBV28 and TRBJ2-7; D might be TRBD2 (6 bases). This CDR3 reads CASSTRTGELHEQYF. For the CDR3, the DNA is TGTGCCAGCAGTACCAGGACGGGGGAACTCCACGAGCAGTACTTC.